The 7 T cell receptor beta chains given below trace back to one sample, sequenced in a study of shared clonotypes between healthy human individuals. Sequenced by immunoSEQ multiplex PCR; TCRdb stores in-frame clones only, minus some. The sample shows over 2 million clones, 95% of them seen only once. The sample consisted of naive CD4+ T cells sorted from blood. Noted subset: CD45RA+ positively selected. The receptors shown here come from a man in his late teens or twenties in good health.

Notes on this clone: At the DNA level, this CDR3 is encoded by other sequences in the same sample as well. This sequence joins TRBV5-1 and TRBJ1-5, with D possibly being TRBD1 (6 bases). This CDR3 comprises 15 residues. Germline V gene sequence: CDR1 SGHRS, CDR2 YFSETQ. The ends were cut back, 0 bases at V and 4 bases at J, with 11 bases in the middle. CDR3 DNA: TGCGCCAGCAGCTTGGAGGGGGATCGGAATCAGCCCCAGCATTTT. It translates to CASSLEGDRNQPQHF. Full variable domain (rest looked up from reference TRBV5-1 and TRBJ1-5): KAGVTQTPRYLIKTRGQQVTLSCSPISGHRSVSWYQQTPGQGLQFLFEYFSETQRNKGNFPGRFSGRQFSNSRSEMNVSTLELGDSALYLCASSLEGDRNQPQHFGDGTRLSIL.

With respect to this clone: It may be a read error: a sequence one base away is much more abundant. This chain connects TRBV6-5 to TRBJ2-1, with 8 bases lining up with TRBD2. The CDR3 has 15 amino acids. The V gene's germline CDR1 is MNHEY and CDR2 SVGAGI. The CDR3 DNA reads TGTGCCGGCAGTTACGTAGCGGGGAGGTCCGGTGAGCAGTTCTTC. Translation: CAGSYVAGRSGEQFF.

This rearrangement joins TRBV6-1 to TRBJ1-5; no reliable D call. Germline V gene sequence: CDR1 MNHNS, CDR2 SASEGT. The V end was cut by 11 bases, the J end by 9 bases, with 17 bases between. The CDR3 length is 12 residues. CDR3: CAVRTDSGPQHF. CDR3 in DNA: TGTGCCGTTCGGACGGACTCGGGGCCCCAGCATTTT.

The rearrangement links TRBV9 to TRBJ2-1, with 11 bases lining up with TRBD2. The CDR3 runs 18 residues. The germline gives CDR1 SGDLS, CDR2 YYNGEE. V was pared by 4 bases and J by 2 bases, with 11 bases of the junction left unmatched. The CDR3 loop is CASSPALAGLAAYNEQFF. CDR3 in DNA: TGTGCCAGCAGCCCCGCCCTCGCGGGACTAGCGGCCTACAATGAGCAGTTCTTC.

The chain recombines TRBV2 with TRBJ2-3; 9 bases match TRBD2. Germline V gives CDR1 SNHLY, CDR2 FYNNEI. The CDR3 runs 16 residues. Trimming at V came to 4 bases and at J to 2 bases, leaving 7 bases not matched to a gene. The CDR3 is CASSVNGGRATDTQYF. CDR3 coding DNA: TGTGCCAGCAGTGTTAACGGCGGGAGGGCCACAGATACGCAGTATTTT.

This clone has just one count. The CDR3 here is CASSEVTSGGTDTQYF. The CDR3 region has the DNA TGTGCCAGCAGTGAGGTGACTAGCGGGGGGACAGATACGCAGTATTTT. The chain uses TRBV2 and TRBJ2-3; 13 positions match TRBD2. Germline lookup yields CDR1 SNHLY and CDR2 FYNNEI. V lost 3 bases and J lost 3; bases outside the gene matches: 3. The length of the CDR3 is 16 residues.

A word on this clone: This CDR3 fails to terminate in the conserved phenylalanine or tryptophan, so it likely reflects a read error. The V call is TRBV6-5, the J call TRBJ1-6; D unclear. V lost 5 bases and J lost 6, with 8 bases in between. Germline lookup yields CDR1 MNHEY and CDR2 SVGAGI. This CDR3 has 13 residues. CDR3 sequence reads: CASSPSGNSPLHS. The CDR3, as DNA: TGTGCCAGCAGTCCGTCTGGTAATTCACCCCTCCACTCT.